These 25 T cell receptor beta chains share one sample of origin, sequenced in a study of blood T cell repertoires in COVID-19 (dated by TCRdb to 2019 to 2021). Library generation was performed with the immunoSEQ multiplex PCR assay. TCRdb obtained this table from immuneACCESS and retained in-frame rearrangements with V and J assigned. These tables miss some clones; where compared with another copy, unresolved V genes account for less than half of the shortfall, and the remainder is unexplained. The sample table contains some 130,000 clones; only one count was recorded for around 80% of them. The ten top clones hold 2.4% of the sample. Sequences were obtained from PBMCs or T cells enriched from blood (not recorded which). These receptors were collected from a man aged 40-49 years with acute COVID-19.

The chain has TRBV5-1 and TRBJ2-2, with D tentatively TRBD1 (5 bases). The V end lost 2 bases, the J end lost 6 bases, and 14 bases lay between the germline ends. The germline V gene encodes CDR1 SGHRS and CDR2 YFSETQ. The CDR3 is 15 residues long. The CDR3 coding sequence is TGCGCCAGCAGCTTTCTAGGGGAAATAGCCGGGGAGCTGTTTTTT. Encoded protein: CASSFLGEIAGELFF.

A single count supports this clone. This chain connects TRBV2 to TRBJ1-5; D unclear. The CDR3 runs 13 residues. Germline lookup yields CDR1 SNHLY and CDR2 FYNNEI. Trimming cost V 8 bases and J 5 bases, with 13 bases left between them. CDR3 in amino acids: CASAGMRDQPQHF. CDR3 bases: TGTGCCAGCGCCGGGATGAGAGATCAGCCCCAGCATTTT.

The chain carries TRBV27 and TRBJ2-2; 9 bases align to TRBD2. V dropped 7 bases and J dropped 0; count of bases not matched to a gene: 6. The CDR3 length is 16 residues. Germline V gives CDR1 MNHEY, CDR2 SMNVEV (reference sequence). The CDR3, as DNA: TGTGCCAGCAAGATGCTAGCGGGGTCGAACACCGGGGAGCTGTTTTTT. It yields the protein CASKMLAGSNTGELFF.

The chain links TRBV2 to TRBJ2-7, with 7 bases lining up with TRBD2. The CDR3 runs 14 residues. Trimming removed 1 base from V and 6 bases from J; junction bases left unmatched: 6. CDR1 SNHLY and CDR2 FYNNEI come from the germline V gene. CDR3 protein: CASSEGLAVAEQYF. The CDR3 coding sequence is TGTGCCAGCAGTGAAGGACTAGCTGTCGCCGAGCAGTACTTC.

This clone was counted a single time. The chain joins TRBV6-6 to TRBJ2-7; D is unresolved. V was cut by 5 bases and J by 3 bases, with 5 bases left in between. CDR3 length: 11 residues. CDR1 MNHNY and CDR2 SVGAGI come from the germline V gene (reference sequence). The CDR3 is CASSVHYEQYF. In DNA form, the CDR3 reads TGTGCCAGCAGTGTACACTACGAGCAGTACTTC.

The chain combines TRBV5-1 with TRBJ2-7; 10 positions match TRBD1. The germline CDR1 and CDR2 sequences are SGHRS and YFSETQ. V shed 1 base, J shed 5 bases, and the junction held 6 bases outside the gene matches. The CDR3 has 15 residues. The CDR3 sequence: CASSLMGQGTHEQYF. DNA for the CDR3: TGCGCCAGCAGCTTGATGGGACAGGGGACCCACGAGCAGTACTTC.

CDR3 coding DNA: TGTGCCAGCAGTTTTCTTGGGCCAAAGAACACTGAAGCTTTCTTT. It specifies CASSFLGPKNTEAFF. The rearrangement uses TRBV28 and TRBJ1-1; D is ambiguous. V was shortened by 3 bases and J by 1 base, with 12 bases between the two germline ends. Germline CDR1 MDHEN, CDR2 SYDVKM. The CDR3 extends over 15 amino acids.

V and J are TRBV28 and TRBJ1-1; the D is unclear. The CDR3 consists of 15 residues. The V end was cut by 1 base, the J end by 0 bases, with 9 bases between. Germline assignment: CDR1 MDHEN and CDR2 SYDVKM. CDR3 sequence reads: CASSLSADLNTEAFF. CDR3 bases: TGTGCCAGCAGTTTATCGGCAGACTTGAACACTGAAGCTTTCTTT.

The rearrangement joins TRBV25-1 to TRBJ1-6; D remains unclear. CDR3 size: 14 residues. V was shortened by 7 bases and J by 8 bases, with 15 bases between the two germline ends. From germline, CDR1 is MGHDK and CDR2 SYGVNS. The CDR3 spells CASTQFGEDSPLHF. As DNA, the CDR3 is TGTGCCAGCACTCAATTTGGGGAGGATTCACCCCTCCACTTT.

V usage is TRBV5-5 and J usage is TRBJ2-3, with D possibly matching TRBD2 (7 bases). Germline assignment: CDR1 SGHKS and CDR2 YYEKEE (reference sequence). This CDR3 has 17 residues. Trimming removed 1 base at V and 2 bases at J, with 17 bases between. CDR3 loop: CASSLIGRAGATDTQYF. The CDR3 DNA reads TGTGCCAGCAGCTTGATAGGCAGGGCGGGGGCCACAGATACGCAGTATTTT.

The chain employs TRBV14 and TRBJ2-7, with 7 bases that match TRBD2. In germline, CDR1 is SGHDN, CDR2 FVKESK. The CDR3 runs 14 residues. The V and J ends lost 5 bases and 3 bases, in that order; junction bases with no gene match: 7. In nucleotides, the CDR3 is TGTGCCAGCAGCTACATGGGCGGGGGCTACGAGCAGTACTTC. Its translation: CASSYMGGGYEQYF.

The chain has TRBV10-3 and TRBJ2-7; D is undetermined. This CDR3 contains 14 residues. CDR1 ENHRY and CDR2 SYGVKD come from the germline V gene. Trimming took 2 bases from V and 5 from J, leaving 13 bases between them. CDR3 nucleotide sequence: TGTGCCATCAGTGAGGATGGAGCTATCCACGAGCAGTACTTC. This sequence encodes CAISEDGAIHEQYF.

CDR3 DNA sequence: TGTGCCAGCAGCTTGGGACAGGTTTCGACAGATACGCAGTATTTT. Its protein is CASSLGQVSTDTQYF. The chain links TRBV7-9 to TRBJ2-3, with 8 bases aligning to TRBD1. CDR1 and CDR2 from the germline V gene are SEHNR and FQNEAQ (reference sequence). The CDR3 consists of 15 residues. After removal of 3 bases from V and 3 bases from J, the junction contained 5 bases not matched to a gene.

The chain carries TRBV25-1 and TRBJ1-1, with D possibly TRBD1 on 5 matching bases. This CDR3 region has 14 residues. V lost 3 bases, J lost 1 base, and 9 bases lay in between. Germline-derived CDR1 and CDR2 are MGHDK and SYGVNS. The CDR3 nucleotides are TGTGCCAGCAGTGACAGGGCAGGGAACACTGAAGCTTTCTTT. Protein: CASSDRAGNTEAFF.

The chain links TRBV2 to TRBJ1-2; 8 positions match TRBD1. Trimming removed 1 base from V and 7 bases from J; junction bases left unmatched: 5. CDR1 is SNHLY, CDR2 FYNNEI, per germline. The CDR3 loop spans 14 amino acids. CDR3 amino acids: CASSEVGQGFGYTF. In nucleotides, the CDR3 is TGTGCCAGCAGTGAAGTAGGACAGGGATTTGGCTACACCTTC.

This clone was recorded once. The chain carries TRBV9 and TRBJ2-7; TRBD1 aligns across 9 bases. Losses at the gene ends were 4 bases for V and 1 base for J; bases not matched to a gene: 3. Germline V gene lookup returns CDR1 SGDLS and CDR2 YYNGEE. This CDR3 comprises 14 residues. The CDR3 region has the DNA TGTGCCAGCAGCACAGGGACAGGGTCCTACGAGCAGTACTTC. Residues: CASSTGTGSYEQYF.

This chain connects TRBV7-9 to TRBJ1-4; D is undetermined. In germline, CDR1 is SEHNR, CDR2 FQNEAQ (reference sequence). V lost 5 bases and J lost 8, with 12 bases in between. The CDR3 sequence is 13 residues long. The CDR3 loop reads CASSTGREEKLFF. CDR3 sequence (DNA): TGTGCCAGCAGCACTGGGAGGGAGGAAAAACTGTTTTTT.

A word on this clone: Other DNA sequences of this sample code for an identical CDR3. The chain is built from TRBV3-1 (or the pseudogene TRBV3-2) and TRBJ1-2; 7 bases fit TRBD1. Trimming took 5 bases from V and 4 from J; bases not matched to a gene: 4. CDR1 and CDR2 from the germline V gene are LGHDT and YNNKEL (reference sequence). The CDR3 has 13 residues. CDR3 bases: TGTGCCAGCAGCTATAGGGACAGCTATGGCTACACCTTC. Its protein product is CASSYRDSYGYTF.

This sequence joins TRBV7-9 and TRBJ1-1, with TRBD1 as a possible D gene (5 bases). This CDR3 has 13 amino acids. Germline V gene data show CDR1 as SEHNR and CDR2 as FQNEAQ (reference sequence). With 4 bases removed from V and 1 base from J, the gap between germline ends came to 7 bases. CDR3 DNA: TGTGCCAGCAGCTCAACAGGGAACACTGAAGCTTTCTTT. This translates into CASSSTGNTEAFF.

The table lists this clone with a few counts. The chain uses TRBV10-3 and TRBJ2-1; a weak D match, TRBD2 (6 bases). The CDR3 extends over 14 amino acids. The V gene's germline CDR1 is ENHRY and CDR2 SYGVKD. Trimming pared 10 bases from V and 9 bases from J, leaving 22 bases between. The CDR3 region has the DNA TGTGCCACTCAGGCGGGGCCCGTGGGGGTTGAGCAGTTCTTC. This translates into CATQAGPVGVEQFF.

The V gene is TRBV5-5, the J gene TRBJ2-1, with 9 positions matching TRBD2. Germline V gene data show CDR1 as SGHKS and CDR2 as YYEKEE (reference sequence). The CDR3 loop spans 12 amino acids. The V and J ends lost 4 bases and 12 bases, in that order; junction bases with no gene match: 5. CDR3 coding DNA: TGTGCCAGCAGCATTAGCGGGAGTGGGCAGTTCTTC. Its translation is CASSISGSGQFF.

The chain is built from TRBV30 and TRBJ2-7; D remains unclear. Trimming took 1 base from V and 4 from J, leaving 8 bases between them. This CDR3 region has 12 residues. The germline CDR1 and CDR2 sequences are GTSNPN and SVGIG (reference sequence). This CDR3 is CAWSGGFYEQYF. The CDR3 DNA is TGTGCCTGGAGTGGAGGTTTTTACGAGCAGTACTTC.

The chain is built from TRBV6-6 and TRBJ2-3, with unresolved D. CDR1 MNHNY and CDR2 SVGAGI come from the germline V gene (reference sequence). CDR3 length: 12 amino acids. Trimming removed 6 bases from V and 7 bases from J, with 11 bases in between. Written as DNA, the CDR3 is TGTGCCAGCAGACCCCTCGGGTATACGCAGTATTTT. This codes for CASRPLGYTQYF.

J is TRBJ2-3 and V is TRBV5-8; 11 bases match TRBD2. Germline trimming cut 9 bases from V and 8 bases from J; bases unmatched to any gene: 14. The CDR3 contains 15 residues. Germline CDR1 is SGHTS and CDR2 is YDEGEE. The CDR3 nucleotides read TGTGCCACCCAAAGCCTTAGCGGGAGGGCCGGTACGCAGTATTTT. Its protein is CATQSLSGRAGTQYF. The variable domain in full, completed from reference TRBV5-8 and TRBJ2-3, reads EAGVTQSPTHLIKTRGQQATLRCSPISGHTSVYWYQQALGLGLQFLLWYDEGEERNRGNFPPRFSGRQFPNYSSELNVNALELEDSALYLCATQSLSGRAGTQYFGPGTRLTVL.

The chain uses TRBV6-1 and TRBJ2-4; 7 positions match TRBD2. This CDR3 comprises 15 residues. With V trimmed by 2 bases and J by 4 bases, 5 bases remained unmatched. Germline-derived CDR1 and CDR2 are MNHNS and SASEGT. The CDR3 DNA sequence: TGTGCCAGCAGTGAACTAGCGGCTTCAAAAAACATTCAGTACTTC. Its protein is CASSELAASKNIQYF.